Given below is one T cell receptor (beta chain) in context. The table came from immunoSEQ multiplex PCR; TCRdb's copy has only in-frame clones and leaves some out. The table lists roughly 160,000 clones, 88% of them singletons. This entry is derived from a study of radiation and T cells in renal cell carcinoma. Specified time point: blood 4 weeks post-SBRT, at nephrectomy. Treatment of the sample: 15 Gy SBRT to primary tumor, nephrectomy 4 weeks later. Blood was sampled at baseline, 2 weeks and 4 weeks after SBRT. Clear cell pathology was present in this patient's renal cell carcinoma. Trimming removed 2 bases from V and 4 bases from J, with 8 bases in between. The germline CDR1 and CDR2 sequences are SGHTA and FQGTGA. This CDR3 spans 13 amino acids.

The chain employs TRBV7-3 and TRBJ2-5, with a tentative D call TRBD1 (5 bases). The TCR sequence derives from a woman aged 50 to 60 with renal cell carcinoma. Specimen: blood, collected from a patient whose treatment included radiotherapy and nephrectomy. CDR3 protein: CASSLGQIETQYF. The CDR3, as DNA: TGTGCCAGCAGCTTAGGACAAATAGAGACCCAGTACTTC.